The sequence of this TCR beta chain was determined in a study of blood T cell repertoires in COVID-19. Study-level background: Acute-phase and convalescent COVID-19 samples originated in the United States, Italy and Spain.

Participants came from some 23 US areas, aged roughly 18 to 95 years. Researchers sorted participants into cohorts using their self-reported clinical history. Sequenced by immunoSEQ multiplex PCR; TCRdb stores in-frame clones only, minus some. The repertoire consists of 200,000 to 250,000 clones, with about four fifths occurring once and the leading ten covering about 9.8%. The ends were cut back, 6 bases at V and 0 bases at J, with 21 bases in the middle. The CDR3 extends over 17 amino acids. The germline CDR1 and CDR2 sequences are SNHLY and FYNNEI. The TCR originated in a woman aged 45-59 years with acute COVID-19. The chain has TRBV2 and TRBJ2-7; tentative D call: TRBD2 (7 bases). The sequenced sample consisted of PBMCs or T cells enriched from blood (not recorded which). For the CDR3, the DNA is TGTGCCAGCAGAAGCGGGGTCAGGGGTTGGCCCTCCTACGAGCAGTACTTC. Residues: CASRSGVRGWPSYEQYF.